These 18 T cell receptor beta chains share one sample of origin, sequenced in a study of blood T cell repertoires in COVID-19. Assay: immunoSEQ multiplex PCR; the TCRdb copy retains only in-frame clones and omits some. The sample includes 120,000 to 150,000 clones, 80% to 90% of them seen just once. Sequenced input: peripheral blood. All receptors derive from a human donor in a cohort sampled during active COVID-19.

This rearrangement joins TRBV21-1 to TRBJ2-5; TRBD1 reflects the table's D call only, with no check against the DNA. TRBV21-1 is a pseudogene segment. CDR3 length: 13 residues. CDR3 bases: TGTGCCAGCCTACAGGGGAGGCGAGAGACCCAGTACTTC. Translation: CASLQGRRETQYF.

The chain is built from TRBV19 and TRBJ1-2; 7 bases match TRBD1. With 3 bases clipped from V and 4 bases from J, the junction kept 8 bases outside the gene matches. The CDR3 is 15 amino acids. Germline-derived CDR1 and CDR2 are LNHDA and SQIVND (reference sequence). The DNA of the CDR3 is TGTGCCAGTAGTATGGTTACAGGGGACGGCTATGGCTACACCTTC. This codes for CASSMVTGDGYGYTF.

The rearrangement uses TRBV24-1 and TRBJ2-1; 10 nucleotides align to TRBD1. The CDR3 runs 16 residues. Germline CDR1 is KGHDR and CDR2 is SFDVKD. J gave up 7 bases and V 3 bases, and 8 bases lay outside the gene matches. The chain's CDR3 is CATSDTGTGEGNEQFF. The CDR3 coding sequence is TGTGCCACCAGTGATACCGGGACAGGGGAAGGTAATGAGCAGTTCTTC.

This chain joins TRBV6-6 and TRBJ2-7, with a possible D match to TRBD1 (5 bases). This CDR3 has 17 amino acids. Trimming stripped 6 bases from V and 2 bases from J, with 23 bases between. Germline assignment: CDR1 MNHNY and CDR2 SVGAGI (reference sequence). The DNA of the CDR3 is TGTGCCAGCAGCCGAACAAGGTCGACAGCCATCCCCTACGAGCAGTACTTC. Translation: CASSRTRSTAIPYEQYF.

The chain is built from TRBV6-5 and TRBJ1-5; no clear D. From germline, CDR1 is MNHEY and CDR2 SVGAGI. Trimming shortened V by 5 bases and J by 1 base, and 6 bases separated the two germline ends. The length of the CDR3 is 13 residues. CDR3 residues: CASSPSSNQPQHF. CDR3 coding DNA: TGTGCCAGCAGTCCATCCAGCAATCAGCCCCAGCATTTT.

The chain carries TRBV6-5 and TRBJ1-4; a possible D gene is TRBD1 (6 bases). The CDR3 length is 15 residues. Germline CDR1 is MNHEY and CDR2 is SVGAGI. The ends were cut back, 7 bases at V and 5 bases at J, with 17 bases in the middle. The CDR3: CASKKPNRVNEKLFF. The CDR3 nucleotides read TGTGCCAGCAAAAAACCGAACAGGGTCAATGAAAAACTGTTTTTT.

The CDR3 nucleotides read TGTGCCAGTAGTAGCAGGGTCGGCACTGAAGCTTTCTTT. Amino acids: CASSSRVGTEAFF. The chain uses TRBV19 and TRBJ1-1; D possibly corresponds to TRBD1 (5 bases). The CDR3 is 13 amino acids. The ends were cut back, 4 bases at V and 4 bases at J, with 10 bases in the middle. From germline, CDR1 is LNHDA and CDR2 SQIVND (reference sequence). Combining the CDR3 with reference TRBV19 and TRBJ1-1 gives the whole variable domain DGGITQSPKYLFRKEGQNVTLSCEQNLNHDAMYWYRQDPGQGLRLIYYSQIVNDFQKGDIAEGYSVSREKKESFPLTVTSAQKNPTAFYLCASSSRVGTEAFFGQGTRLTVV.

The chain couples TRBV5-1 to TRBJ1-1; D gene uncertain. CDR1 is SGHRS, CDR2 YFSETQ, per germline. The ends were cut back, 0 bases at V and 0 bases at J, with 9 bases in the middle. The CDR3 has 15 residues. The CDR3 region is CASSLAGYMNTEAFF. The CDR3 nucleotides are TGCGCCAGCAGCTTGGCTGGTTACATGAACACTGAAGCTTTCTTT. Full variable domain (remainder filled in from reference TRBV5-1 and TRBJ1-1): KAGVTQTPRYLIKTRGQQVTLSCSPISGHRSVSWYQQTPGQGLQFLFEYFSETQRNKGNFPGRFSGRQFSNSRSEMNVSTLELGDSALYLCASSLAGYMNTEAFFGQGTRLTVV.

This clone was detected once. This chain joins TRBV5-6 and TRBJ2-3; 9 bases match TRBD1. The V and J ends lost 0 bases and 6 bases, in that order; junction bases with no gene match: 11. Germline values: CDR1 SGHDT, CDR2 YYEEEE. The CDR3 length is 17 residues. CDR3 residues: CASSLEQGAKPPDTQYF. The CDR3 region has the DNA TGTGCCAGCAGCTTGGAACAGGGGGCTAAACCCCCTGATACGCAGTATTTT. Filled out from reference TRBV5-6 and TRBJ2-3, the complete variable domain reads DAGVTQSPTHLIKTRGQQVTLRCSPKSGHDTVSWYQQALGQGPQFIFQYYEEEERQRGNFPDRFSGHQFPNYSSELNVNALLLGDSALYLCASSLEQGAKPPDTQYFGPGTRLTVL.

The genes are TRBV6-1 and TRBJ1-6, with TRBD1 matching 9 bases. V shed 6 bases, J shed 8 bases, and the junction held 11 bases outside the gene matches. The V gene's germline CDR1 is MNHNS and CDR2 SASEGT. The CDR3 has 16 residues. CDR3 region: CASSEILTGGYSPLHF. The CDR3 nucleotides are TGTGCCAGCAGCGAAATTCTGACAGGGGGGTATTCACCCCTCCACTTT.

A few counts support this clone. V is TRBV18 and J is TRBJ1-2; possibly TRBD1 for D (5 bases). V dropped 3 bases and J dropped 3 bases, with 14 bases sitting between them. Looked up from germline, CDR1 is KGHSH and CDR2 is LQKENI. CDR3 length: 15 amino acids. CDR3 sequence: CASSPSGVSHYGYTF. The CDR3 nucleotides read TGTGCCAGCTCACCCTCGGGGGTAAGCCACTATGGCTACACCTTC.

The chain recombines TRBV6-5 with TRBJ1-1; TRBD1 is a possible D gene (5 bases). The V gene's germline CDR1 is MNHEY and CDR2 SVGAGI. Deletions cut 2 bases from V and 8 bases from J, with 12 bases between. The length of the CDR3 is 13 residues. The CDR3 reads CASSYATEEEAFF. The CDR3 DNA sequence: TGTGCCAGCAGTTACGCGACAGAAGAAGAAGCTTTCTTT.

The chain carries TRBV3-1 (or the pseudogene TRBV3-2) and TRBJ1-5; 9 bases line up with TRBD1. Germline values: CDR1 LGHDT, CDR2 YNNKEL (reference sequence). V lost 4 bases and J lost 7; bases outside the gene matches: 8. This CDR3 has 15 residues. The CDR3 DNA follows: TGTGCCAGCAGCCCGGGACAGGGAGGTCAACAGCCCCAGCATTTT. This encodes CASSPGQGGQQPQHF.

This clone was counted once. This chain uses TRBV5-4 with TRBJ2-1; possible D gene TRBD1, 6 bases. The CDR3 extends over 15 amino acids. V was pared by 0 bases and J by 7 bases, with 14 bases between. Per the germline V gene, CDR1 is SGHNT and CDR2 is YYREEE (reference sequence). The CDR3 here is CASSLEGWGRNEQFF. The CDR3 nucleotides are TGTGCCAGCAGCTTGGAAGGATGGGGGCGGAATGAGCAGTTCTTC.

The CDR3 loop reads CASSDPGFFPQFF. DNA for the CDR3: TGCGCCAGCAGTGATCCCGGGTTCTTTCCACAGTTCTTC. The V and J genes are TRBV10-2 and TRBJ2-1, with D unclear. Germline CDR1 and CDR2: WSHSY and SAAADI. The CDR3 is 13 residues long. V gave up 3 bases and J gave up 13 bases, with 16 bases separating them.

V gene TRBV11-1 combines with J gene TRBJ1-2; TRBD1 might be the D (5 bases). Germline V gives CDR1 SGHAT, CDR2 FQDESV (reference sequence). V shed 2 bases and J shed 8 bases, with 18 bases lying between them. This CDR3 spans 15 amino acids. The chain's CDR3 is CASSLSTGGTEGYTF. In nucleotides, the CDR3 is TGTGCCAGCAGCTTATCGACGGGAGGGACGGAGGGCTACACCTTC.

The chain has TRBV25-1 and TRBJ1-5; 10 bases fit TRBD1. CDR3 length: 15 residues. V gave up 5 bases and J gave up 2 bases; unmatched junction bases: 3. CDR1 MGHDK and CDR2 SYGVNS come from the germline V gene. Written as DNA, the CDR3 is TGTGCCAGCAGTCCCGGACAGGGGGGCAATCAGCCCCAGCATTTT. It encodes CASSPGQGGNQPQHF.

This clone was recorded once. The CDR3 protein is CAWSWTGGSTNEKLFF. The CDR3 coding sequence is TGTGCCTGGAGTTGGACAGGGGGCTCAACTAATGAAAAACTGTTTTTT. This chain connects TRBV30 to TRBJ1-4; 11 nucleotides agree with TRBD1. After removal of 2 bases from V and 0 bases from J, the junction contained 2 bases not matched to a gene. The CDR3 spans 16 residues. The germline V gene encodes CDR1 GTSNPN and CDR2 SVGIG (reference sequence).